Each of the 30 T cell receptor beta chains below was sequenced from the same sample in a study of T-cell memory formation after mild COVID-19. Each CDR3 protein gets one entry after TCRdb re-called the 5' RACE reads with MiXCR. The sample contains around 370,000 distinct CDR3 sequences, roughly 21% of which appear only once. Input material: PBMCs or a T cell subset sorted from them (not recorded which). Source of these receptors: an adult woman who had mild COVID-19 (a few samples of this study predate the infection). Cell type and time point are not known.

This chain joins TRBV18 and TRBJ2-7; D is perhaps TRBD2 (5 bases). V shed 3 bases and J shed 2 bases, with 23 bases lying between them. CDR1 and CDR2 from the germline V gene are KGHSH and LQKENI. This CDR3 is built from 18 residues. Written as DNA, the CDR3 is TGTGCCAGCTCACCTGCTCGTCGGCTCGCCGGGAATGCCTACGAGCAGTACTTC. Residues: CASSPARRLAGNAYEQYF.

The rearrangement uses TRBV6-5 and TRBJ1-1; D is unresolved. Trimming removed 0 bases at V and 1 base at J, with 9 bases between. The CDR3 consists of 15 residues. Germline CDR1 MNHEY, CDR2 SVGAGI. CDR3 nucleotide sequence: TGTGCCAGCAGTTACTCAGAGCCCCCGAACACTGAAGCTTTCTTT. This gives the protein CASSYSEPPNTEAFF.

This rearrangement joins TRBV6-6 to TRBJ2-3; D gene ambiguous. The CDR3 totals 17 residues. The germline V and J ends were trimmed by 3 bases and 3 bases, with 19 bases remaining between them. Germline V gene lookup returns CDR1 MNHNY and CDR2 SVGAGI (reference sequence). The CDR3 sequence is CASSYTGSNPRTDTQYF. CDR3 DNA sequence: TGTGCCAGCAGTTATACCGGGTCCAACCCCCGGACAGATACGCAGTATTTT.

This clonotype was counted a few times. V gene TRBV6-5 combines with J gene TRBJ2-2; the D gene is possibly TRBD1 (6 bases). Germline CDR1 reads MNHEY; CDR2 reads SVGAGI. CDR3 size: 13 residues. V was cut by 4 bases and J by 6 bases, with 9 bases left in between. The CDR3 region is CASSSRGAGELFF. The CDR3 nucleotides read TGTGCCAGCAGTTCCAGGGGCGCCGGGGAGCTGTTTTTT.

This clonotype was counted only a few times. The chain links TRBV5-1 to TRBJ1-2; the D is unclear. Trimming took 0 bases from V and 7 from J, leaving 13 bases between them. CDR1 is SGHRS, CDR2 YFSETQ, per germline. This CDR3 contains 14 residues. In DNA form, the CDR3 reads TGCGCCAGCAGCTTGGCGGACGGCGGACGTGGCTACACCTTC. The encoded protein is CASSLADGGRGYTF.

Comments on this clonotype: A read error is likely, as this CDR3 ends without the conserved phenylalanine or tryptophan. No DNA is shown, since the ends of the CDR3 on it are uncertain; the CDR3 is the one TCRdb lists. The V and J genes are TRBV5-1 and TRBJ2-1; the D call of TRBD2 is as the table states it, not checked on the DNA. CDR1 is SGHRS, CDR2 YFSETQ, per germline. A total of 13 residues make up the CDR3, ends included. Here the CDR3 reads CASSLEASGPREV.

This clonotype was seen a few times. The chain combines TRBV6-5 with TRBJ1-1; 7 positions agree with TRBD1. V shed 2 bases, J shed 1 base, and the junction held 7 bases outside the gene matches. Germline V lookup: CDR1 MNHEY, CDR2 SVGAGI. This CDR3 is built from 16 residues. CDR3 sequence reads: CASSYTTTGRNTEAFF. The DNA of the CDR3 is TGTGCCAGCAGTTACACCACGACAGGGAGGAACACTGAAGCTTTCTTT.

This clonotype was seen more than once but under ten times. The chain carries TRBV7-2 and TRBJ2-2, with D uncertain. The CDR3 has 13 residues. V shed 6 bases and J shed 6 bases, with 11 bases lying between them. The germline CDR1 and CDR2 sequences are SGHTA and FQGNSA. The CDR3 DNA reads TGTGCCAGCAGTTCAAGGAAGGCCGGGGAGCTGTTTTTT. Translating gives CASSSRKAGELFF.

V is TRBV29-1 and J is TRBJ1-5; the D is unclear. Trimming left V 5 bases short and J 3 bases short, with 11 bases between. Germline V gene data show CDR1 as SQVTM and CDR2 as ANQGSEA. The CDR3 contains 13 residues. The CDR3 nucleotides read TGCAGCGTTTCTACGGGATTCAATCAGCCCCAGCATTTT. Amino acid sequence: CSVSTGFNQPQHF.

This rearrangement joins TRBV20-1 to TRBJ1-5; 9 positions match TRBD1. CDR3 size: 18 residues. The junction had 21 bases not matched to a gene; V was cut back by 6 bases and J by 6 bases. Germline lookup yields CDR1 DFQATT and CDR2 SNEGSKA (reference sequence). CDR3 DNA sequence: TGCAGTGCACCCCCGGGACAGGGTGTGGGTTGGGAGAGTCAGCCCCAGCATTTT. Its translation: CSAPPGQGVGWESQPQHF.

The chain joins TRBV5-1 to TRBJ1-1; TRBD1 aligns across 7 bases. Germline CDR1 SGHRS, CDR2 YFSETQ. This CDR3 spans 17 amino acids. V lost 2 bases to trimming and J lost 2 bases; unmatched junction nucleotides: 12. CDR3 region: CASSFGDSGQSNTEAFF. The CDR3 bases are TGCGCCAGCAGCTTTGGAGACTCGGGACAGTCTAACACTGAAGCTTTCTTT.

The rearrangement links TRBV7-4 to TRBJ2-7; D is unclear. Germline V gives CDR1 SGHVT, CDR2 SQSDAQ. Between the trimmed V and J ends, which lost 1 base and 6 bases, there was a span of 13 bases. The CDR3 is 14 residues long. DNA of the CDR3: TGTGCCAGCAGCTTAGTTCCTTCCACCAGCGAGCAGTACTTC. Protein product: CASSLVPSTSEQYF.

This clonotype was seen ten or more times. The chain has TRBV7-2 and TRBJ2-3; D not certain. Between the trimmed V and J ends, which lost 1 base and 6 bases, there was a span of 14 bases. CDR1 SGHTA and CDR2 FQGNSA come from the germline V gene. The CDR3 is 15 residues long. CDR3: CASSLGNVSPDTQYF. CDR3 sequence (DNA): TGTGCCAGCAGCTTAGGGAATGTTAGCCCGGATACGCAGTATTTT.

The CDR3 protein is CATNPQGFGTDTQYF. The CDR3 coding sequence is TGTGCCACCAACCCCCAAGGATTTGGCACAGATACGCAGTATTTT. The V call is TRBV15, the J call TRBJ2-3; D uncertain. The V gene lost 7 bases and the J gene lost 1 base, with 15 bases spanning the gap. Germline V gene data show CDR1 as LNHNV and CDR2 as YYDKDF (reference sequence). This CDR3 comprises 15 residues.

In this sample, this clonotype turned up once. This chain joins TRBV2 and TRBJ1-5; 10 bases match TRBD1. The ends lost 6 bases at V and 2 bases at J; junction bases unmatched: 10. The CDR3 covers 17 residues. Germline lookup yields CDR1 SNHLY and CDR2 FYNNEI. The CDR3 DNA sequence: TGTGCCAGCAGGCCCGACAGGGGGCCAGGACGCAATCAGCCCCAGCATTTT. The encoded protein is CASRPDRGPGRNQPQHF.

This clonotype has more than one count but fewer than ten. The chain employs TRBV7-6 and TRBJ2-7; 7 nucleotides match TRBD2. CDR3 length: 15 residues. Germline V gene lookup returns CDR1 SGHVS and CDR2 FNYEAQ. V shed 1 base and J 2 bases; nucleotides not matched to a gene: 5. The CDR3 DNA is TGTGCCAGCAGCTTAGGCGGGAGTAGTGCCTACGAGCAGTACTTC. It specifies CASSLGGSSAYEQYF.

The chain recombines TRBV5-6 with TRBJ2-7; maybe TRBD1 (6 bases). CDR1 SGHDT and CDR2 YYEEEE come from the germline V gene. The CDR3 extends over 14 amino acids. V lost 4 bases, J lost 3 bases, and 14 bases lay in between. CDR3 protein: CASSLPGRGYEQYF. The CDR3 DNA follows: TGTGCCAGCAGCCTGCCGGGCAGGGGCTACGAGCAGTACTTC.

In its sample, this clonotype was seen a few times. This chain joins TRBV2 and TRBJ2-1; 15 bases match TRBD2. CDR3 size: 20 residues. The germline gives CDR1 SNHLY, CDR2 FYNNEI. The V segment lost 4 bases and the J segment 0 bases; nucleotides outside the gene matches: 10. CDR3 coding DNA: TGTGCCAGCAGTGCTCCGGGTGGGACTAGCGGGGGGACCTCCTACAATGAGCAGTTCTTC. This sequence encodes CASSAPGGTSGGTSYNEQFF.

This clonotype was observed a few times. The V gene is TRBV5-4, the J gene TRBJ2-1, with D possibly matching TRBD2 (5 bases). This CDR3 is 15 amino acids long. V was pared by 4 bases and J by 0 bases, with 11 bases between. CDR1 is SGHNT, CDR2 YYREEE, per germline (reference sequence). CDR3: CASSITAASYNEQFF. The CDR3 DNA reads TGTGCCAGCAGCATTACAGCGGCCTCCTACAATGAGCAGTTCTTC. The full variable domain, with the rest looked up from reference TRBV5-4 and TRBJ2-1, is ETGVTQSPTHLIKTRGQQVTLRCSSQSGHNTVSWYQQALGQGPQFIFQYYREEENGRGNFPPRFSGLQFPNYSSELNVNALELDDSALYLCASSITAASYNEQFFGPGTRLTVL.

The J gene is TRBJ2-5, the V gene TRBV3-1; TRBD2 matches at 7 bases. CDR1 is LGHDT and CDR2 is YNNKEL in the germline V gene (reference sequence). The CDR3 sequence is 15 residues long. J gave up 2 bases and V 0 bases, and 3 bases lay outside the gene matches. As DNA, the CDR3 is TGTGCCAGCAGCCAAGATTGGGGAGGGCAAGAGACCCAGTACTTC. It translates to CASSQDWGGQETQYF.

This clonotype was observed a few times. The J gene is TRBJ2-7, the V gene TRBV3-1; a weak D match, TRBD2 (6 bases). V lost 4 bases, J lost 2 bases, and 9 bases lay in between. From germline, CDR1 is LGHDT and CDR2 YNNKEL (reference sequence). The CDR3 runs 13 residues. CDR3 amino acids: CASSRGVAYEQYF. In nucleotides, the CDR3 is TGTGCCAGCAGCCGGGGGGTAGCCTACGAGCAGTACTTC.

This clonotype came up a few times. The chain carries TRBV2 and TRBJ2-2, with 11 nucleotides matching TRBD1. V shed 11 bases, J shed 3 bases, and the junction held 5 bases outside the gene matches. The CDR3 is made up of 14 amino acids. Germline CDR1 SNHLY, CDR2 FYNNEI. The CDR3 DNA is TGTGCCGGACGGGGACAGGGGGACACCGGGGAGCTGTTTTTT. Amino acids: CAGRGQGDTGELFF. Variable domain in full (rest from reference TRBV2 and TRBJ2-2): EPEVTQTPSHQVTQMGQEVILRCVPISNHLYFYWYRQILGQKVEFLVSFYNNEISEKSEIFDDQFSVERPDGSNFTLKIRSTKLEDSAMYFCAGRGQGDTGELFFGEGSRLTVL.

This clonotype was counted between two and nine times. J is TRBJ2-1 and V is TRBV29-1; TRBD1 is a possible D gene (5 bases). This CDR3 has 14 residues. With 4 bases removed from V and 9 bases from J, the gap between germline ends came to 19 bases. Germline lookup yields CDR1 SQVTM and CDR2 ANQGSEA. The CDR3 loop reads CSVVSGHYSPEQFF. Here the CDR3 DNA reads TGCAGCGTTGTTTCTGGACACTATTCCCCTGAGCAGTTCTTC.

This clonotype was seen only a few times. The chain employs TRBV5-1 and TRBJ2-1; D not resolved. The CDR3 is made up of 13 amino acids. Trimming left V 0 bases short and J 4 bases short, with 5 bases between. Germline CDR1 reads SGHRS; CDR2 reads YFSETQ. The CDR3 region has the DNA TGCGCCAGCAGCTTGGAGGATTACAATGAGCAGTTCTTC. Translating gives CASSLEDYNEQFF.

In its sample, this clonotype was seen a few times. The chain combines TRBV7-2 with TRBJ2-1; no reliable D call. The CDR3 length is 16 residues. V gave up 1 base and J gave up 2 bases, with 12 bases separating them. The V gene's germline CDR1 is SGHTA and CDR2 FQGNSA. The CDR3 protein is CASSLVSASTYNEQFF. The CDR3 DNA is TGTGCCAGCAGCTTAGTGTCCGCCTCCACCTACAATGAGCAGTTCTTC. The full variable domain, with the rest looked up from reference TRBV7-2 and TRBJ2-1, is GAGVSQSPSNKVTEKGKDVELRCDPISGHTALYWYRQSLGQGLEFLIYFQGNSAPDKSGLPSDRFSAERTGGSVSTLTIQRTQQEDSAVYLCASSLVSASTYNEQFFGPGTRLTVL.

In this sample, this clonotype turned up a few times. This chain links TRBV7-8 with TRBJ1-2, with D possibly matching TRBD1 (5 bases). Looked up from germline, CDR1 is SGHVS and CDR2 is FQNEAQ. Trimming took off 0 bases at V and 6 bases at J, with 11 bases between the two ends. The CDR3 loop spans 14 amino acids. The CDR3 DNA follows: TGTGCCAGCAGCTTAGCGCGGGGGGATAATGGCTACACCTTC. Translation gives CASSLARGDNGYTF.

CDR3 sequence reads: CASSPLSAGWFF. The CDR3 DNA reads TGTGCCAGCAGTCCCCTCTCCGCCGGTTGGTTCTTC. The rearrangement uses TRBV12-3 or TRBV12-4 and TRBJ2-1, with no clear D. V lost 5 bases, J lost 15 bases, and 17 bases lay in between. The CDR3 sequence is 12 residues long.

A few counts support this clonotype. The gene calls are TRBV6-6 and TRBJ1-1; TRBD1 aligns across 7 bases. The CDR3 has 12 amino acids. The V segment lost 10 bases and the J segment 1 base; nucleotides outside the gene matches: 3. Germline loops: CDR1 MNHNY, CDR2 SVGAGI (reference sequence). The CDR3: CATTGANTEAFF. Written as DNA, the CDR3 is TGTGCCACCACAGGGGCGAACACTGAAGCTTTCTTT.

A few counts support this clonotype. The J gene is TRBJ2-5, the V gene TRBV28, with 7 bases aligning to TRBD1. Germline V gives CDR1 MDHEN, CDR2 SYDVKM. J gave up 2 bases and V 8 bases, and 11 bases lay outside the gene matches. The CDR3 totals 15 residues. The CDR3 nucleotides read TGTGCCAGCCATTCCGGGACAGTACTTCAAGAGACCCAGTACTTC. Its translation: CASHSGTVLQETQYF.

In its sample, this clonotype was seen a few times. V is TRBV6-1 and J is TRBJ1-2; a weak D match, TRBD1 (5 bases). The ends were cut back, 4 bases at V and 4 bases at J, with 13 bases in the middle. The CDR3 consists of 14 residues. The germline gives CDR1 MNHNS, CDR2 SASEGT. The chain's CDR3 is CASSGGTTIYGYTF. The DNA of the CDR3 is TGTGCCAGCAGTGGCGGGACGACGATCTATGGCTACACCTTC.